In this sample, the clone carrying this T cell receptor (beta chain) turned up many times. Its target is not known. This record comes from a study of T cell repertoires in cytomegalovirus infection. Across the whole study: Both CMV infection and a matching HLA type were indicated by public TCR beta signatures.

This CDR3 region has 16 residues. Trimming pared 5 bases from V and 0 bases from J, leaving 13 bases between. From germline, CDR1 is SGHTA and CDR2 FQGNSA. TCRdb used MiXCR to reprocess the reads, holding one entry per CDR3 protein. The sample shows approximately 340,000 distinct CDR3 sequences, approximately 32% of them seen only once. Broader study findings: Clonotype analysis showed dominance of the ex vivo response by HLA-C-restricted CMV-specific TCR beta clonotypes.

The sequenced sample was cultured PBMCs, obtained from culture after CMV antigen stimulation. This clonotype was obtained from a human donor in good health (CMV status not recorded). Some clones in this sample may be carry-over from other donors' samples. The chain couples TRBV7-2 to TRBJ2-2; D remains unclear. CDR3 DNA sequence: TGTGCCAGCAGCCTAAGAAGTATAGCGAACACCGGGGAGCTGTTTTTT. This codes for CASSLRSIANTGELFF.